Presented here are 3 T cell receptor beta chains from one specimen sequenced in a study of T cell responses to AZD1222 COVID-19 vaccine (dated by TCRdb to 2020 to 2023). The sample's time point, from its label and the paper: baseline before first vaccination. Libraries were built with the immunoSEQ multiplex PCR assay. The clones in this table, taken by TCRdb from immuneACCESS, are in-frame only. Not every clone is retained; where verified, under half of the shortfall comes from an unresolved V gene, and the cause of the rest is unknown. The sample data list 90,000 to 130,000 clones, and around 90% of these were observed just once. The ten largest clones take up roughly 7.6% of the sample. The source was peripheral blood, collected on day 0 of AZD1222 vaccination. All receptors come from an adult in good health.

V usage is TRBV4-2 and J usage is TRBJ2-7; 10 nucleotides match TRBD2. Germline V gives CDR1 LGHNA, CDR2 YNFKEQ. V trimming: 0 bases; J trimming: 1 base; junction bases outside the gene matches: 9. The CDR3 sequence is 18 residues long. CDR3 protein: CASSQDSELAGTSYEQYF. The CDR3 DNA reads TGTGCCAGCAGCCAAGATAGCGAACTAGCGGGGACTTCCTACGAGCAGTACTTC.

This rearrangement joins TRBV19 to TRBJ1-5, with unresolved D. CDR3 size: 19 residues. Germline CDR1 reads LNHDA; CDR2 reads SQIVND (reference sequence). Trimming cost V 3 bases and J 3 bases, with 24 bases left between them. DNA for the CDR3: TGTGCCAGTAGTATTCTTGGAGGGCTAGCCGTTTGGTCCAATCAGCCCCAGCATTTT. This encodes CASSILGGLAVWSNQPQHF.

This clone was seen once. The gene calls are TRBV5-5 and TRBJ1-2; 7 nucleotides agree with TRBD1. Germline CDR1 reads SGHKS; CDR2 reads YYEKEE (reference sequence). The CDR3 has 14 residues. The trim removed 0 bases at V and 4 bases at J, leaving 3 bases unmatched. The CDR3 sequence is CASSLGDSGYGYTF. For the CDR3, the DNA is TGTGCCAGCAGCTTGGGGGACAGCGGCTATGGCTACACCTTC.